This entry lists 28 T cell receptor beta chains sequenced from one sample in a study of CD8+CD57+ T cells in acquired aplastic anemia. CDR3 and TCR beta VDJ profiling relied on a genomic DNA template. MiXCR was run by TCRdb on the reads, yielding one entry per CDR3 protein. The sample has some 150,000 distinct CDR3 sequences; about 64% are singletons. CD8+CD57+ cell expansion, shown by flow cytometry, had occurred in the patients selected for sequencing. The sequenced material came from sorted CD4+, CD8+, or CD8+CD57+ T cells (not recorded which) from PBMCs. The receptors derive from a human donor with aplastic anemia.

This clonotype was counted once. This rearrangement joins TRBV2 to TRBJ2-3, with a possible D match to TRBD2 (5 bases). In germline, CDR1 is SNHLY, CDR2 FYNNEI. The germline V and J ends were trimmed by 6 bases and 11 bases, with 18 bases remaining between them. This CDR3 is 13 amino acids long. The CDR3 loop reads CASRETSPGEQYF. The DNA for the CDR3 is TGTGCCAGCAGGGAAACTAGTCCTGGTGAGCAGTATTTT. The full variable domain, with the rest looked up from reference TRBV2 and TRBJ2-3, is EPEVTQTPSHQVTQMGQEVILRCVPISNHLYFYWYRQILGQKVEFLVSFYNNEISEKSEIFDDQFSVERPDGSNFTLKIRSTKLEDSAMYFCASRETSPGEQYFGPGTRLTVL.

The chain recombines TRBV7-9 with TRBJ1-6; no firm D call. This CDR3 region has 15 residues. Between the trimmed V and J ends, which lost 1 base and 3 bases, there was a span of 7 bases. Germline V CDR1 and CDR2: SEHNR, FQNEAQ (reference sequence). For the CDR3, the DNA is TGTGCCAGCAGCTTAGGGACGGACTATAATTCACCCCTCCACTTT. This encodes CASSLGTDYNSPLHF. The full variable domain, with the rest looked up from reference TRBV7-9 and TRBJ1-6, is DTGVSQNPRHKITKRGQNVTFRCDPISEHNRLYWYRQTLGQGPEFLTYFQNEAQLEKSRLLSDRFSAERPKGSFSTLEIQRTEQGDSAMYLCASSLGTDYNSPLHFGNGTRLTVT.

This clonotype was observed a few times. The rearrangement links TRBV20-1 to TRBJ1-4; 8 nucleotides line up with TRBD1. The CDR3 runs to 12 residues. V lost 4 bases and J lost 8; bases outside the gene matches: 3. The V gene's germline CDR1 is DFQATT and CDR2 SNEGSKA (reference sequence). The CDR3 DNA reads TGCAGTGCTACATGGACAGGGGAAAAACTGTTTTTT. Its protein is CSATWTGEKLFF.

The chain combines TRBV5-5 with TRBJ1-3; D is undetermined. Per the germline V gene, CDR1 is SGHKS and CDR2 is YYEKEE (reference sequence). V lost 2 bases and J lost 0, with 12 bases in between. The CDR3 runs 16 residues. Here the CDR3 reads CASSFYSGSSGNTIYF. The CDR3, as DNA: TGTGCCAGCAGCTTTTATAGCGGAAGCTCTGGAAACACCATATATTTT.

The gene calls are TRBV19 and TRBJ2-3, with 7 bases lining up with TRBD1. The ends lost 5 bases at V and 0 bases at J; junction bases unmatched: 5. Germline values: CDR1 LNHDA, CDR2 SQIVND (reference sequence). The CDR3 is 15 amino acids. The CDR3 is CASSVRGLSTDTQYF. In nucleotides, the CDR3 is TGTGCCAGTAGTGTAAGGGGGCTTAGCACAGATACGCAGTATTTT.

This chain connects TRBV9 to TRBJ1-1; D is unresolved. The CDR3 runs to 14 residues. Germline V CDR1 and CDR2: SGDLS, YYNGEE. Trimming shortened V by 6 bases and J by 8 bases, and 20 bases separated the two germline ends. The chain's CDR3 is CASTEIRDMEEAFF. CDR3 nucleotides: TGTGCCAGCACCGAGATCCGCGACATGGAAGAAGCTTTCTTT.

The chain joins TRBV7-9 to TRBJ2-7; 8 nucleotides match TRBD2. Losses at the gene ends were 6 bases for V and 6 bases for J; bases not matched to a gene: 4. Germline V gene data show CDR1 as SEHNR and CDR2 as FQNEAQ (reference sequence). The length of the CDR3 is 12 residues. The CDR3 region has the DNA TGTGCCAGCAGTTCTAGCGGGCGCGAGCAGTACTTC. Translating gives CASSSSGREQYF.

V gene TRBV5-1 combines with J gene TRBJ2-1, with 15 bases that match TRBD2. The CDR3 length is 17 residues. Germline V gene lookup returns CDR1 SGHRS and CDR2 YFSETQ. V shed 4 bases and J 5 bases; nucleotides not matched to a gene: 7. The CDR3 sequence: CASSPGLAGGRDNEQFF. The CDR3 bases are TGCGCCAGCAGCCCGGGACTAGCGGGAGGTAGGGACAATGAGCAGTTCTTC.

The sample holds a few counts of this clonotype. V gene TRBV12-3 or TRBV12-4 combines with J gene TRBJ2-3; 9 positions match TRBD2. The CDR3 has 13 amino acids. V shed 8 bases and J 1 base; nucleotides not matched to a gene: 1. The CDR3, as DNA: TGTGCCAGCCGACTAGCGGGCACAGATACGCAGTATTTT. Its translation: CASRLAGTDTQYF.

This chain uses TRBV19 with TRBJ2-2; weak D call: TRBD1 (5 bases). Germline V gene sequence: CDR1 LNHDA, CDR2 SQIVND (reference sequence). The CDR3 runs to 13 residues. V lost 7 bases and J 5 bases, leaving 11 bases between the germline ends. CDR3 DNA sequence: TGTGCCAGTACCTCACCAGGGACCGGGGAGCTGTTTTTT. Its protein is CASTSPGTGELFF.

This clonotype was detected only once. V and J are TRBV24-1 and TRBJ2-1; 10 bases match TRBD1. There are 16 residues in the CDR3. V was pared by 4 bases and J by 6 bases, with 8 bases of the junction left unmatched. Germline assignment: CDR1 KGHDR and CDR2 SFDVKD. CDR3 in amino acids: CATSDPRQGAINEQFF. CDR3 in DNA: TGTGCCACCAGTGACCCGAGACAGGGGGCCATCAATGAGCAGTTCTTC.

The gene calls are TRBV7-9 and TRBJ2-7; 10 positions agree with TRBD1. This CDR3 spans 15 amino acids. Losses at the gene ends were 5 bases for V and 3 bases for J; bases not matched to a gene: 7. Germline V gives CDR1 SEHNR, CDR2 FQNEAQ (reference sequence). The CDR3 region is CASSERQGAVYEQYF. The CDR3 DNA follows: TGTGCCAGCAGCGAACGACAGGGGGCTGTCTACGAGCAGTACTTC.

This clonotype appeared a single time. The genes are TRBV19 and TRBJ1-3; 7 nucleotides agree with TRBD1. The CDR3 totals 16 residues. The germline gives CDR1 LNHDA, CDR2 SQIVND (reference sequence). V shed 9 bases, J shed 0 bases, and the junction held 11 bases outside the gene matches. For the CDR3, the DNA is TGTGCCAGCGCGGCAATAAGGGACAGCTCTGGAAACACCATATATTTT. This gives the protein CASAAIRDSSGNTIYF.

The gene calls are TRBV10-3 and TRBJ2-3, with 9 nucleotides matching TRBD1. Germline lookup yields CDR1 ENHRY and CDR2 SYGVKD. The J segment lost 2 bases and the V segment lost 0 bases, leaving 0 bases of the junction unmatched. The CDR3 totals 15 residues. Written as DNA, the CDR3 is TGTGCCATCAGTGAGTCACAGGGGGCCACAGATACGCAGTATTTT. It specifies CAISESQGATDTQYF.

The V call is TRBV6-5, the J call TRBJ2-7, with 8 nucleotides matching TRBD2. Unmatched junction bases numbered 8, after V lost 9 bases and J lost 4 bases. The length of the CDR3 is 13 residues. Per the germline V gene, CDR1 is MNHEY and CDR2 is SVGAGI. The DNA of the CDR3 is TGTGCCAGTGAACAGCGGGGGCGATACGAGCAGTACGTC. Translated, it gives CASEQRGRYEQYV.

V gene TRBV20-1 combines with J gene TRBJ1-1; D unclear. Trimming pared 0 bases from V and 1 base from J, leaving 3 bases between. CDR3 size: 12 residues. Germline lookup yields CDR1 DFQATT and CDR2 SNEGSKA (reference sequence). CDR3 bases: TGCAGTGCTAGAGACAGGAACACTGAAGCTTTCTTT. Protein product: CSARDRNTEAFF.

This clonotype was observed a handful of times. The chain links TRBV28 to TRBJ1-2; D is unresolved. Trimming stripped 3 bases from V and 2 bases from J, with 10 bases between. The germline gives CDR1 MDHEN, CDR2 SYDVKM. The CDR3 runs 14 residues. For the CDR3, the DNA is TGTGCCAGCAGTTTTAGTGCTTTAAACTATGGCTACACCTTC. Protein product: CASSFSALNYGYTF.

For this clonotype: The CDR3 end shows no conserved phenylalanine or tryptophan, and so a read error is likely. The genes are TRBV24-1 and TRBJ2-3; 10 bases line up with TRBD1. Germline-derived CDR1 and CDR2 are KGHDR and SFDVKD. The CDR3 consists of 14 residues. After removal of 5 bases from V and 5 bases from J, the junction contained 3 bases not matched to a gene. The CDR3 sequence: CATSGQGAGDTQYI. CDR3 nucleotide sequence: TGTGCCACCAGTGGACAGGGGGCAGGAGATACGCAGTATATT.

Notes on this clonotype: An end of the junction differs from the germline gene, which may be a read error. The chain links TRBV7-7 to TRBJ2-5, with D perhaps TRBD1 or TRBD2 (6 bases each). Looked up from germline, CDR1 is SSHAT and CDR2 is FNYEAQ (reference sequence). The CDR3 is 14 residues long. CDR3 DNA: TGTGCTAGCAGCTCTCGACTAGGGGGAGAGACCCAGTACTTC. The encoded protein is CASSSRLGGETQYF. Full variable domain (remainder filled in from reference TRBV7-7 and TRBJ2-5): GAGVSQSPRYKVTKRGQDVTLRCDPISSHATLYWYQQALGQGPEFLTYFNYEAQPDKSGLPSDRFSAERPEGSISTLTIQRTEQRDSAMYRCASSSRLGGETQYFGPGTRLLVL.

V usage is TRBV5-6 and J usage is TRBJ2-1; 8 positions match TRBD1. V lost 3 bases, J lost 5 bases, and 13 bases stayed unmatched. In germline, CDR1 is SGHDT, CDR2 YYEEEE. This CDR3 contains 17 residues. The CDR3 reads CASSSAGAGGPHNEQFF. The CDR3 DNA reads TGTGCCAGCAGCTCCGCCGGGGCAGGGGGCCCTCACAATGAGCAGTTCTTC.

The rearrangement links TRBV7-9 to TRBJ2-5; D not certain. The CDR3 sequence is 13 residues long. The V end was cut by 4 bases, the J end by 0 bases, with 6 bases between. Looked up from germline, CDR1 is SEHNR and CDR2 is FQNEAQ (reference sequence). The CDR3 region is CASSYQYQETQYF. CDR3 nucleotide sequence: TGTGCCAGCAGCTATCAGTACCAAGAGACCCAGTACTTC.

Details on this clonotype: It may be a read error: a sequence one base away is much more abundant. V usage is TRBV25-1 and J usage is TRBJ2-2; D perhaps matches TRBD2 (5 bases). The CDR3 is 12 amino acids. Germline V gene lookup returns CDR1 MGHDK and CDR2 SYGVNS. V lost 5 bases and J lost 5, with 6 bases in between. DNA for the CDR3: TGTGCCAGCAGTCCGGGGACCGGGGAGCTGTTTTTT. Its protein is CASSPGTGELFF.

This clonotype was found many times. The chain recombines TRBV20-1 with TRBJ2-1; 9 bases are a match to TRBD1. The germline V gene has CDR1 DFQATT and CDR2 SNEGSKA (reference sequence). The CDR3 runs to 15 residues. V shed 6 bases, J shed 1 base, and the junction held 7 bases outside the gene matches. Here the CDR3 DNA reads TGCAGTGCCCTACAGGGGGCGAGATCCTACAATGAGCAGTTCTTC. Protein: CSALQGARSYNEQFF.

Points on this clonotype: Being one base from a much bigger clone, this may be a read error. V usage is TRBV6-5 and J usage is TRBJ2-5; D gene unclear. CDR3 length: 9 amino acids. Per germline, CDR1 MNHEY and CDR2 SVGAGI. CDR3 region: CASNPDRHF. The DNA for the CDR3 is TGTGCCAGCAATCCGGACCGGCACTTC.

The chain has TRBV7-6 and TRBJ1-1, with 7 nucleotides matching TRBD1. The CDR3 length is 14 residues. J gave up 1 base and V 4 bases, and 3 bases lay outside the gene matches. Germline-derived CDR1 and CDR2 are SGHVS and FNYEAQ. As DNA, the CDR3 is TGTGCCAGCAGCTCCTGGACAGGGAACACTGAAGCTTTCTTT. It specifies CASSSWTGNTEAFF.

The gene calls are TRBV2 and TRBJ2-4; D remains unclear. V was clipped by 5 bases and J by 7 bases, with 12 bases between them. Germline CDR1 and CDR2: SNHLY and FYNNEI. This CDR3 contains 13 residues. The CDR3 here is CASSLDSSNIQYF. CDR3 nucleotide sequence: TGTGCCAGCAGTCTCGACTCCTCCAACATTCAGTACTTC.

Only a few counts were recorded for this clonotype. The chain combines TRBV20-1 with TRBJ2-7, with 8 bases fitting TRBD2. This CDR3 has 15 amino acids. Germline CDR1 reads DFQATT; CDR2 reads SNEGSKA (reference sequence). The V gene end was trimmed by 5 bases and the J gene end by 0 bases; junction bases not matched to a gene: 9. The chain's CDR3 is CSARPRGDYSYEQYF. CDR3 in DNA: TGCAGTGCTCGACCGCGGGGGGACTACTCCTACGAGCAGTACTTC.

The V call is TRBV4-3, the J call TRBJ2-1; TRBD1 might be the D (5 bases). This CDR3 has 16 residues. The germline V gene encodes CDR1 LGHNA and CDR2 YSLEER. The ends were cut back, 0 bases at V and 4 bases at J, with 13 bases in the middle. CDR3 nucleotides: TGCGCCAGCAGCCAAGAGTACAGGAGTGTGTACAATGAGCAGTTCTTC. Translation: CASSQEYRSVYNEQFF.